The rows below give T cell receptor beta chains drawn from one sample of a study of OX40 agonist ivuxolimab in advanced cancers. The assay was immunoSEQ multiplex PCR, and TCRdb's table has in-frame clones only and misses some. The table lists about 70,000 clones, less than 90% of them singletons. The source was CD4+ or CD8+ T cells sorted from blood, collected in a trial of the OX40 agonist ivuxolimab. These receptors were taken from an adult with an advanced solid tumor such as melanoma, head and neck, liver or kidney cancer. Each CDR3 is given with its conserved first and last residue. A D gene is named only where the DNA matches it firmly. The size field is filled for only some rows; it gives once, few, many or a size class.

NA TRBJ1-2 TRBV7-2 NA CASSLAQFGASDYTF TGTGCCAGCAGCTTAGCGCAATTCGGGGCCTCCGACTACACCTTC
TRBD2 TRBJ2-1 TRBV5-1 NA CASSLGLTSGGRNEQFF TGCGCCAGCAGCTTGGGGCTAACTAGCGGGGGCCGAAATGAGCAGTTCTTC
NA TRBJ1-3 TRBV28 NA CASSISGGNTIYF TGTGCCAGCAGTATTAGCGGGGGAAACACCATATATTTT
NA TRBJ2-1 TRBV2 NA CASSEQGLSYNEQFF TGTGCCAGCAGTGAACAGGGGCTATCCTACAATGAGCAGTTCTTC
TRBD1 TRBJ2-5 TRBV9 NA CASSALGQGVQETQYF TGTGCCAGCAGCGCACTGGGACAGGGGGTCCAAGAGACCCAGTACTTC
NA TRBJ2-7 TRBV7-2 NA CASSFGTFSYEQYF TGTGCCAGCAGCTTCGGGACATTTTCCTACGAGCAGTACTTC
NA TRBJ2-6 TRBV11-3 NA CASSLVSGANVLTF TGTGCCAGCAGCTTAGTCTCTGGGGCCAACGTCCTGACTTTC
NA TRBJ1-1 TRBV28 NA CASSINRVGNTEAFF TGTGCCAGCAGTATCAACAGGGTAGGGAACACTGAAGCTTTCTTT
NA TRBJ2-3 TRBV5-4 NA CASSLVSRSTDTQYF TGTGCCAGCAGCTTGGTTAGCAGGAGCACAGATACGCAGTATTTT
TRBD1 TRBJ1-3 TRBV5-4 few CASGTASGNTIYF TGTGCCAGCGGGACAGCCTCTGGAAACACCATATATTTT
TRBD1 TRBJ2-5 TRBV7-6 NA CASSPRGLGETQYF TGTGCCAGCAGCCCTAGGGGGCTGGGAGAGACCCAGTACTTC
TRBD1 TRBJ1-1 TRBV6-5 few CASSYRQGNTEAFF TGTGCCAGCAGTTACCGACAGGGGAACACTGAAGCTTTCTTT
NA TRBJ1-3 TRBV6-1 NA CASSPGHNSGNTIYF TGTGCCAGCAGCCCGGGACACAACTCTGGAAACACCATATATTTT
NA TRBJ1-4 TRBV7-8 NA CASSSGPTNEKLFF TGTGCCAGCAGCTCGGGGCCCACTAATGAAAAACTGTTTTTT
NA TRBJ2-4 TRBV25-1 NA CASSEAVGSRNIQYF TGTGCCAGCAGTGAAGCGGTTGGTTCGAGAAACATTCAGTACTTC
TRBD1 TRBJ2-1 TRBV30 NA CAWRTYGTGGLQVYNEQFF TGTGCCTGGAGGACTTACGGGACAGGGGGCCTTCAAGTCTACAATGAGCAGTTCTTC
NA TRBJ1-2 TRBV11-2 NA CASSQLTDYGYTF TGTGCCAGCAGCCAGTTGACAGATTATGGCTACACCTTC
NA TRBJ1-2 TRBV23-1 NA CASGWGLSGYGYTF TGCGCCAGCGGGTGGGGTCTTTCCGGCTATGGCTACACCTTC
NA TRBJ1-6 TRBV6-1 NA CASRATGTTNSPLHF TGTGCCAGCAGGGCCACCGGGACAACAAATTCACCCCTCCACTTT
TRBD1 TRBJ2-5 TRBV19 NA CASSNRGNQETQYF TGTGCCAGTAGCAACAGGGGCAACCAAGAGACCCAGTACTTC
NA TRBJ2-7 TRBV19 few CASSIPLAGSREQYF TGTGCCAGTAGTATACCCCTGGCCGGGTCTCGCGAGCAGTACTTC
TRBD1 TRBJ2-3 TRBV19 NA CASSKLQGAGTDTQYF TGTGCCAGTAGTAAACTACAGGGGGCAGGTACAGATACGCAGTATTTT
NA TRBJ2-7 TRBV7-3 NA CASSLDAGPMGEQYF TGTGCCAGCAGCCTTGACGCAGGGCCCATGGGCGAGCAGTACTTC
NA TRBJ1-6 TRBV11-3 NA CASTPFWIYNSPLHF TGTGCCAGCACCCCCTTTTGGATTTATAATTCACCCCTCCACTTT
TRBD1 TRBJ1-1 TRBV7-2 NA CASSNRGLNTEAFF TGTGCCAGCAGCAACAGGGGTCTGAACACTGAAGCTTTCTTT
NA TRBJ2-3 TRBV7-2 NA CASSLAKAGPRVLTDTQYF TGTGCCAGCAGCTTGGCCAAGGCAGGTCCTCGGGTCCTCACAGATACGCAGTATTTT
NA TRBJ2-1 TRBV27 NA CASSLEGRYNEQFF TGTGCCAGCAGTTTAGAGGGCAGATACAATGAGCAGTTCTTC
TRBD1 TRBJ1-5 TRBV2 NA CASSEGQGHQPQHF TGTGCCAGCAGTGAGGGACAGGGTCATCAGCCCCAGCATTTT
TRBD2 TRBJ2-5 TRBV6-1 NA CASNTLAGGLETQYF TGTGCCAGCAATACACTAGCGGGGGGGCTCGAGACCCAGTACTTC
TRBD1 TRBJ2-7 TRBV19 NA CASSTNRGSSSYEQYF TGTGCCAGTAGTACGAACAGGGGCTCCAGCTCCTACGAGCAGTACTTC
NA TRBJ2-5 TRBV19 NA CASSIRQNQETQYF TGTGCCAGTAGTATAAGGCAGAACCAAGAGACCCAGTACTTC
NA TRBJ2-5 TRBV4-2 NA CASSQEGQGETQYF TGTGCCAGCAGCCAAGAAGGCCAGGGAGAGACCCAGTACTTC
TRBD1 TRBJ2-3 TRBV18 NA CASSPLLQGAGTDTQYF TGTGCCAGCTCACCCTTACTACAGGGGGCCGGCACAGATACGCAGTATTTT
NA TRBJ1-6 TRBV27 few CASSLSLGSPLHF TGTGCCAGCAGTTTATCTTTAGGTTCACCCCTCCACTTT
NA TRBJ1-5 TRBV7-8 few CASSLEQYSNQPQHF TGTGCCAGCAGCTTAGAACAATATAGCAATCAGCCCCAGCATTTT
TRBD1 TRBJ2-7 TRBV7-9 NA CASSLATGGKSYEQYF TGTGCCAGCAGCTTAGCAACAGGGGGGAAGTCCTACGAGCAGTACTTC
TRBD1 TRBJ1-1 TRBV5-4 NA CASSRPVQGAGTEAFF TGTGCCAGCAGCAGACCCGTACAGGGGGCGGGCACTGAAGCTTTCTTT
NA TRBJ2-5 TRBV23-1 NA CASSPRSGGETQYF TGCGCCAGCAGTCCCCGATCCGGTGGGGAGACCCAGTACTTC
TRBD1 TRBJ1-3 TRBV6-6 NA CASSYSGQGYGNTIYF TGTGCCAGCAGTTACTCGGGACAGGGTTATGGAAACACCATATATTTT
NA TRBJ2-5 TRBV7-6 few CASSFQETQYF TGTGCCAGCAGCTTCCAAGAGACCCAGTACTTC
NA TRBJ2-7 TRBV11-2 NA CASSLEAGTYEQYF TGTGCCAGCAGCTTGGAGGCCGGGACCTACGAGCAGTACTTC
NA TRBJ2-7 TRBV4-1 NA CASSQFERGPYEQYF TGCGCCAGCAGCCAATTCGAACGGGGCCCCTACGAGCAGTACTTC
NA TRBJ2-5 TRBV7-9 NA CASSLPGVGETQYF TGTGCCAGCAGCTTACCGGGGGTTGGAGAGACCCAGTACTTC
NA TRBJ2-4 TRBV6-1 NA CASRGLAKNIQYF TGTGCCAGCAGGGGACTAGCCAAAAACATTCAGTACTTC
TRBD1 TRBJ2-7 TRBV7-9 NA CASSLDAPGGAGEQYF TGTGCCAGCAGCTTAGACGCACCAGGGGGCGCGGGTGAGCAGTACTTC